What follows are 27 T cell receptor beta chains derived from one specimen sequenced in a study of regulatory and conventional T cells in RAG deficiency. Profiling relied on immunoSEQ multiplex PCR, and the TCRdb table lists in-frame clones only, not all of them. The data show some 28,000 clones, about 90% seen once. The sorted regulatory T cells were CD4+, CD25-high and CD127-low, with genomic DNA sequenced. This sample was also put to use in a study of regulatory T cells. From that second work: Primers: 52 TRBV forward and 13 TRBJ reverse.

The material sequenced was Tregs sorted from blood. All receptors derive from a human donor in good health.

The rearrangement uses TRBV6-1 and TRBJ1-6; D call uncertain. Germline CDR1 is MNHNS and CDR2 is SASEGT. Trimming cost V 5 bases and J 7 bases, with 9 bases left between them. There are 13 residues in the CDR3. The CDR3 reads CASSYYGNSPLHF. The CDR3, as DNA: TGTGCCAGCAGTTATTATGGGAATTCACCCCTCCACTTT.

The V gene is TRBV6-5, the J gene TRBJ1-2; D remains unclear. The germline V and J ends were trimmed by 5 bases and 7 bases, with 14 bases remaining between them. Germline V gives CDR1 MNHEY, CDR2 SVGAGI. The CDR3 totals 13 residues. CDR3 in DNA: TGTGCCAGCAGTGAAGCAATGGGCGCTGGCTACACCTTC. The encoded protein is CASSEAMGAGYTF.

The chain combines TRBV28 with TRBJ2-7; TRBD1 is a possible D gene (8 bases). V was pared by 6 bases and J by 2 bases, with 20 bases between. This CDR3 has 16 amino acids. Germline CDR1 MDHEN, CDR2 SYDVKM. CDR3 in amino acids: CASRYRQGRGPYEQYF. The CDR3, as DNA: TGTGCCAGCAGGTATCGACAGGGGAGGGGTCCCTACGAGCAGTACTTC.

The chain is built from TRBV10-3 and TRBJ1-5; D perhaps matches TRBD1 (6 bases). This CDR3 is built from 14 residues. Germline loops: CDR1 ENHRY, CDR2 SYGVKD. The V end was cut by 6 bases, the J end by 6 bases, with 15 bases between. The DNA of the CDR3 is TGTGCCATCAGAGCCTCACAGGGCGGTCAGCCCCAGCATTTT. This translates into CAIRASQGGQPQHF.

Here the CDR3 reads CASSLALSGNTIYF. The DNA of the CDR3 is TGTGCCAGCAGCTTAGCTCTCTCTGGAAACACCATATATTTT. This rearrangement joins TRBV7-2 to TRBJ1-3; D is uncertain. The CDR3 is 14 amino acids. Germline V gives CDR1 SGHTA, CDR2 FQGNSA. The ends were cut back, 0 bases at V and 0 bases at J, with 3 bases in the middle.

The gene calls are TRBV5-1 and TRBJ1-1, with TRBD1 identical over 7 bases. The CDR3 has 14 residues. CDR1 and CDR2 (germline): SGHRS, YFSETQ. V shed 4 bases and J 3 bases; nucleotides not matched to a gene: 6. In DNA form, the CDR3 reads TGCGCCAGCAGCAGACAGGGAGGGGACACTGAAGCTTTCTTT. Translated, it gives CASSRQGGDTEAFF.

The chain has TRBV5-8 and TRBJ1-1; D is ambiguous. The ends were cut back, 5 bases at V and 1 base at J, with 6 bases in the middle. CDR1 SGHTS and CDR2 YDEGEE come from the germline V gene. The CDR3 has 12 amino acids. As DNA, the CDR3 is TGTGCCAGCAGTCACAGGAACACTGAAGCTTTCTTT. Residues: CASSHRNTEAFF.

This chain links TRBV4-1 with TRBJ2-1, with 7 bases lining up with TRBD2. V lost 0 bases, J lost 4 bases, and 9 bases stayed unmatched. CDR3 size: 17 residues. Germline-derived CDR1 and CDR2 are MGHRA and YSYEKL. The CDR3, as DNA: TGCGCCAGCAGCCAAGATGGTGCTAGCGGATTTTACAATGAGCAGTTCTTC. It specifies CASSQDGASGFYNEQFF.

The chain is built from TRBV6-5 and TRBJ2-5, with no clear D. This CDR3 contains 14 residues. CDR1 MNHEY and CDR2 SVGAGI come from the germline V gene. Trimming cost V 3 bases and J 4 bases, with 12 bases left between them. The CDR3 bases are TGTGCCAGCAGTTATCGTGTAACCGGAGAGACCCAGTACTTC. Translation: CASSYRVTGETQYF.

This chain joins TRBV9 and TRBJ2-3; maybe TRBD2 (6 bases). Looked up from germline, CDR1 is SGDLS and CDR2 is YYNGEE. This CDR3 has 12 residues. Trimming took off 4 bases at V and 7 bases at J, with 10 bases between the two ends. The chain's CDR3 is CASSRRDYTQYF. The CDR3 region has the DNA TGTGCCAGCAGCCGGCGGGATTATACGCAGTATTTT.

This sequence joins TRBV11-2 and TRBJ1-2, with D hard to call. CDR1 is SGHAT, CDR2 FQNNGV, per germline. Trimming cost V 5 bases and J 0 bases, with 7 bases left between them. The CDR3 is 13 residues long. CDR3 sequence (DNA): TGTGCCAGCAGCCGGAATCCTAACTATGGCTACACCTTC. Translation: CASSRNPNYGYTF.

The CDR3: CASSLQGGAEAFF. CDR3 bases: TGTGCCAGCAGCTTGCAGGGAGGGGCTGAAGCTTTCTTT. The J gene is TRBJ1-1, the V gene TRBV7-9, with D perhaps TRBD1 (5 bases). The germline V gene has CDR1 SEHNR and CDR2 FQNEAQ (reference sequence). Trimming removed 3 bases from V and 6 bases from J, with 11 bases in between. The CDR3 has 13 amino acids.

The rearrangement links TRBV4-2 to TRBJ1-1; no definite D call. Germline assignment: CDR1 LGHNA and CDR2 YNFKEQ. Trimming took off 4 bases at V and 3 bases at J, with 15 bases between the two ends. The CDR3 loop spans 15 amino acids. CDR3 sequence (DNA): TGTGCCAGCAGCCCGGGGAGAGCAACAGACACTGAAGCTTTCTTT. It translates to CASSPGRATDTEAFF.

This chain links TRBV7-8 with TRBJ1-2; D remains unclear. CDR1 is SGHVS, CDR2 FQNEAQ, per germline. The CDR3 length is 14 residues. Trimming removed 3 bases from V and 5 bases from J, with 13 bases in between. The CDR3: CASSLGSYRYGYTF. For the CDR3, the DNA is TGTGCCAGCAGCTTGGGCAGCTACCGATATGGCTACACCTTC.

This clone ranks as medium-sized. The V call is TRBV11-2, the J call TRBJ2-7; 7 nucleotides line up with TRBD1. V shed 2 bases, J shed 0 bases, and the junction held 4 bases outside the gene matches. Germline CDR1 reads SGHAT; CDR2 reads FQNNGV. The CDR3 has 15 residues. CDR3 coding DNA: TGTGCCAGCAGCTTACTATGGGACAGCTCCTACGAGCAGTACTTC. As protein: CASSLLWDSSYEQYF.

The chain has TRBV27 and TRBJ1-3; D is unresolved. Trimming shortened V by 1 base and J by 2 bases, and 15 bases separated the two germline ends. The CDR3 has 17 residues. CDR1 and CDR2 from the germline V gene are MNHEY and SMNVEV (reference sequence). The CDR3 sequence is CASSLYPGLSAGNTIYF. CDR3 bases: TGTGCCAGCAGTTTATACCCGGGCCTATCGGCTGGAAACACCATATATTTT.

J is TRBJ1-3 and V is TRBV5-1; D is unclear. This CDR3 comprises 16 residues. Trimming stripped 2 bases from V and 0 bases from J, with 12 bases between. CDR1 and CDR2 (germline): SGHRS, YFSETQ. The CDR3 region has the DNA TGCGCCAGCAGCTTAGGAGGCACTTTCTCTGGAAACACCATATATTTT. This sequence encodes CASSLGGTFSGNTIYF. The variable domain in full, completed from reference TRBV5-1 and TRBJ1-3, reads KAGVTQTPRYLIKTRGQQVTLSCSPISGHRSVSWYQQTPGQGLQFLFEYFSETQRNKGNFPGRFSGRQFSNSRSEMNVSTLELGDSALYLCASSLGGTFSGNTIYFGEGSWLTVV.

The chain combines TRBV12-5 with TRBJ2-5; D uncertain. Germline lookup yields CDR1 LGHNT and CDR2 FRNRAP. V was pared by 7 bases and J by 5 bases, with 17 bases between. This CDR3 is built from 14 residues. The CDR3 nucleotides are TGTGCTAGTGCCATACAGTCGGGCGCGGAGACCCAGTACTTC. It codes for CASAIQSGAETQYF. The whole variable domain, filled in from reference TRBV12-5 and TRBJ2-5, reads DARVTQTPRHKVTEMGQEVTMRCQPILGHNTVFWYRQTMMQGLELLAYFRNRAPLDDSGMPKDRFSAEMPDATLATLKIQPSEPRDSAVYFCASAIQSGAETQYFGPGTRLLVL.

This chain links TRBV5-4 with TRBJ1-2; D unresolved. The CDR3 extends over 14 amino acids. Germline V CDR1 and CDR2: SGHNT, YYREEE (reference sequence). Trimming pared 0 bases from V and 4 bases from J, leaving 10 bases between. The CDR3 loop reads CASSLVGGSYGYTF. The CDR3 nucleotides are TGTGCCAGCAGCTTGGTAGGCGGCTCCTATGGCTACACCTTC.

In nucleotides, the CDR3 is TGTGCCTGGGGGGGAAATGAGCAGTTCTTC. This translates into CAWGGNEQFF. The chain joins TRBV30 to TRBJ2-1; D may correspond to TRBD1 or TRBD2 (5 bases each). Germline V CDR1 and CDR2: GTSNPN, SVGIG (reference sequence). This CDR3 has 10 residues. Trimming took off 5 bases at V and 7 bases at J, with 6 bases between the two ends.

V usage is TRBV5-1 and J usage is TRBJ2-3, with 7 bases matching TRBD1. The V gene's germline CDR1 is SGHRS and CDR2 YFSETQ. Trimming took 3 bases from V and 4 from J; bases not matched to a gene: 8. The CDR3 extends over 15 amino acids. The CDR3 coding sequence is TGCGCCAGCAGCTCACCGGGACAGCACCCAGATACGCAGTATTTT. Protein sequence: CASSSPGQHPDTQYF.

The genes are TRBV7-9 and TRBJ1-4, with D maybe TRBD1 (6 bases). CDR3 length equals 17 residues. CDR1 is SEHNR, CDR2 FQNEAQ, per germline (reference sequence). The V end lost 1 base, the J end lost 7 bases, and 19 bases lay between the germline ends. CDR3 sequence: CASSLDWRRGRPEKLFF. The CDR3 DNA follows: TGTGCCAGCAGCTTAGATTGGCGGCGGGGGCGTCCTGAAAAACTGTTTTTT.

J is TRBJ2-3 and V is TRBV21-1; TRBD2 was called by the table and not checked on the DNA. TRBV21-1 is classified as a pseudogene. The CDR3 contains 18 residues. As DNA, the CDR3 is TGTGCCAGCAGCTCCCCCGGGGCGGGGGGCCCACACACAGATACGCAGTATTTT. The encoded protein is CASSSPGAGGPHTDTQYF.

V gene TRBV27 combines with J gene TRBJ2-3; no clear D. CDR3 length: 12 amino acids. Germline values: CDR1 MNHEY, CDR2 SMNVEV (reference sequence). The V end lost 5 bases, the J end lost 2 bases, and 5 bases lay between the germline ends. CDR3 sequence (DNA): TGTGCCAGCAGTCTCCACACAGATACGCAGTATTTT. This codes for CASSLHTDTQYF.

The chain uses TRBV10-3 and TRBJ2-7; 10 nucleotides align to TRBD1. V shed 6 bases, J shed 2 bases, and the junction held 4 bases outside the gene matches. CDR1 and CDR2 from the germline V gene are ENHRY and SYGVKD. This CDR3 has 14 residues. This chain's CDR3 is CAISRQGAPYEQYF. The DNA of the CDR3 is TGTGCCATCAGCCGACAGGGGGCCCCCTACGAGCAGTACTTC.

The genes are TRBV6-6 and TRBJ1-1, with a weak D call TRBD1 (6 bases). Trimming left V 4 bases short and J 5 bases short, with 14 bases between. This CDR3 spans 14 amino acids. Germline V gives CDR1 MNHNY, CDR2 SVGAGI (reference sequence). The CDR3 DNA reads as TGTGCCAGCAGTTCCCAGGACAGCAGGACTGAAGCTTTCTTT. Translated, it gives CASSSQDSRTEAFF.

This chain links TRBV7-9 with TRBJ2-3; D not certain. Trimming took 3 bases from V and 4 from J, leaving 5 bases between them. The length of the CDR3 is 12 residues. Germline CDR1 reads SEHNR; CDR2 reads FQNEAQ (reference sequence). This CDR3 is CASSFVPDTQYF. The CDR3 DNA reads TGTGCCAGCAGCTTCGTTCCAGATACGCAGTATTTT.